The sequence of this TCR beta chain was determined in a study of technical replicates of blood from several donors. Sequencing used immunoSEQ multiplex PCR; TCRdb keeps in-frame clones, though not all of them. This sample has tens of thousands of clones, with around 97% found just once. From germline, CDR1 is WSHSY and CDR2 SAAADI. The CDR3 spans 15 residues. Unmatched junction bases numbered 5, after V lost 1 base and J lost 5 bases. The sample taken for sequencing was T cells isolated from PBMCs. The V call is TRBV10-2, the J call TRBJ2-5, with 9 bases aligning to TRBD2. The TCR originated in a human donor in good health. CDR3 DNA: TGCGCCAGCAGTGAGTGGGGCGGGAGGGGGGAGACCCAGTACTTC. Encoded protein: CASSEWGGRGETQYF.